What follows are 8 T cell receptor beta chains derived from one specimen sequenced in a study of identical twins. Via MiXCR, TCRdb re-called the 5' RACE reads, giving one row per CDR3 protein. The sample includes some 900,000 distinct CDR3 sequences, roughly 12% seen only once; the top ten take roughly 1.6%. This sample was shared with a second study, whose subject was yellow fever vaccine responses in identical twins.

The sequencing input was PBMCs. The receptors derive from a young woman in good health.

The V gene is TRBV20-1, the J gene TRBJ2-3; 7 nucleotides agree with TRBD2. CDR3 length: 16 residues. V dropped 3 bases and J dropped 4; count of bases not matched to a gene: 13. CDR1 is DFQATT and CDR2 is SNEGSKA in the germline V gene (reference sequence). The CDR3 loop reads CSARPWGGAGADTQYF. The DNA of the CDR3 is TGCAGTGCTAGGCCCTGGGGGGGTGCGGGAGCAGATACGCAGTATTTT.

At least ten counts were recorded for this clonotype. The rearrangement uses TRBV5-8 and TRBJ1-2; unclear D gene. Per germline, CDR1 SGHTS and CDR2 YDEGEE. V lost 4 bases to trimming and J lost 4 bases, with 11 bases between them. CDR3 length: 13 amino acids. In DNA form, the CDR3 reads TGTGCCAGCAGCCCGAGGGATTTCTATGGCTACACCTTC. This encodes CASSPRDFYGYTF.

This chain links TRBV20-1 with TRBJ2-1; 16 bases map to TRBD2. Germline lookup yields CDR1 DFQATT and CDR2 SNEGSKA (reference sequence). Trimming at V came to 5 bases and at J to 12 bases, leaving 7 bases not matched to a gene. The CDR3 runs to 14 residues. CDR3 region: CSAGVGTSGRGQFF. CDR3 DNA sequence: TGCAGTGCTGGAGTCGGGACTAGCGGGAGGGGGCAGTTCTTC.

This clonotype was counted at least ten times. The chain uses TRBV29-1 and TRBJ2-7, with 8 nucleotides matching TRBD1. Germline loops: CDR1 SQVTM, CDR2 ANQGSEA. This CDR3 has 16 residues. V shed 6 bases, J shed 1 base, and the junction held 14 bases outside the gene matches. In DNA form, the CDR3 reads TGCAGCGTCCCTTGGGAGTCTGGACAGGGATCCTACGAGCAGTACTTC. Translation: CSVPWESGQGSYEQYF.

V is TRBV20-1 and J is TRBJ2-3; D is unresolved. V dropped 3 bases and J dropped 3 bases, with 7 bases sitting between them. CDR3 length equals 12 residues. In germline, CDR1 is DFQATT, CDR2 SNEGSKA (reference sequence). CDR3 sequence reads: CSASSWTDTQYF. The CDR3 DNA follows: TGCAGTGCTAGTTCTTGGACAGATACGCAGTATTTT.

This clonotype was detected a few times. The CDR3 protein is CATSSGRGYEQYV. The CDR3 bases are TGTGCCACCTCCTCCGGGAGAGGCTACGAGCAGTACGTC. The rearrangement joins TRBV15 to TRBJ2-7; possible D gene TRBD2, 6 bases. Trimming took 8 bases from V and 3 from J, leaving 14 bases between them. CDR1 and CDR2 from the germline V gene are LNHNV and YYDKDF (reference sequence). This CDR3 contains 13 residues.

This clonotype has more than one count but fewer than ten. The chain carries TRBV4-2 and TRBJ2-5; D may be TRBD1 (5 bases). This CDR3 comprises 14 residues. Trimming cost V 5 bases and J 3 bases, with 13 bases left between them. Germline assignment: CDR1 LGHNA and CDR2 YNFKEQ. In DNA form, the CDR3 reads TGTGCCAGCAGCTCTAGGGGTGTGGAAGAGACCCAGTACTTC. Translating it yields CASSSRGVEETQYF.

This clonotype has a handful of counts. This chain connects TRBV29-1 to TRBJ2-2; possibly TRBD1 or TRBD2 for D (5 bases each). Germline V gives CDR1 SQVTM, CDR2 ANQGSEA. V shed 6 bases and J shed 0 bases, with 11 bases lying between them. CDR3 size: 14 residues. In DNA, the CDR3 is TGCAGCGTCCCGGGACGGCCGAACACCGGGGAGCTGTTTTTT. Encoded protein: CSVPGRPNTGELFF.